This TCR beta chain was captured in a study of T cell repertoires in cytomegalovirus infection. General study points: Cumulative public TCR beta family frequency identified CMV carriers with the relevant HLA. HLA-C-restricted CMV-specific TCR beta clonotypes prevailed in the ex vivo response.

Each CDR3 protein is one row after TCRdb ran MiXCR on the reads. This repertoire shows around 710,000 distinct CDR3 sequences, 25% to 35% found once; its top ten account for around 13%. Germline V gene sequence: CDR1 LNHDA, CDR2 SQIVND (reference sequence). The CDR3 sequence is 16 residues long. Trimming took off 5 bases at V and 0 bases at J, with 16 bases between the two ends. This clonotype appeared a few times. No antigen is known for it. The receptor's source is a human donor in good health (CMV status not recorded). Some clones in this sample may be carry-over from other donors' samples. The sample was cultured CD8+ T cells from PBMCs, taken from culture after CMV antigen stimulation. This chain links TRBV19 with TRBJ1-1, with no clear D. CDR3 region: CASSSGRLGVNTEAFF. Written as DNA, the CDR3 is TGTGCCAGTAGTTCAGGACGCCTAGGAGTGAACACTGAAGCTTTCTTT.